These T cell receptor beta chains were read from a single sample in a study of cytomegalovirus exposure and HLA in healthy donors. TCRdb's table, derived via immunoSEQ multiplex PCR, lists solely in-frame clones and lacks some. This table holds about 130,000 clones, roughly 80% found once. The material sequenced was PBMCs. The receptors were gathered from a woman in her thirties or forties in good health and CMV-seropositive. Each CDR3 is given with its conserved first and last residue. The order of the fields is clone size, V gene, D gene, J gene, CDR3 protein, CDR3 DNA. The D gene is left open where the match is weak. Expanded clones get a size class; other rows say once, few or many, or leave the size out.

-	TRBV27	-	TRBJ1-1	CASSLVLGGRTEAFF	TGTGCCAGCAGTTTAGTTCTGGGGGGGCGGACTGAAGCTTTCTTT
-	TRBV5-1	TRBD2	TRBJ2-3	CASSSGTRVDTQYF	TGCGCCAGCAGCTCCGGGACTAGGGTAGATACGCAGTATTTT
-	TRBV7-8	TRBD1	TRBJ2-2	CASSPSTGGQGVYTGELFF	TGTGCCAGCAGCCCCTCTACCGGAGGACAGGGGGTATACACCGGGGAGCTGTTTTTT
-	TRBV28	-	TRBJ2-7	CASSSSPRDPYF	TGTGCCAGCAGTTCCTCCCCACGAGATCCGTACTTC
-	TRBV7-2	-	TRBJ1-2	CASSLVGSGGYTF	TGTGCCAGCAGCTTAGTGGGCTCTGGCGGCTACACCTTC
-	TRBV9	TRBD1	TRBJ1-1	CASSDPPTGRPTEAFF	TGTGCCAGCAGCGACCCCCCGACAGGGCGGCCCACTGAAGCTTTCTTT
-	TRBV6-1	TRBD1	TRBJ1-2	CASRGQGRYGYTF	TGTGCCAGCAGGGGACAGGGGAGGTATGGCTACACCTTC
few	TRBV7-8	-	TRBJ1-4	CASSPQGIGTNEKLFF	TGTGCCAGCAGCCCTCAGGGAATAGGGACTAATGAAAAACTGTTTTTT
-	TRBV7-8	TRBD2	TRBJ2-1	CASSLASLAVHNEQFF	TGTGCCAGCAGCTTAGCAAGCCTAGCGGTCCACAATGAGCAGTTCTTC
-	TRBV4-3	-	TRBJ1-6	CASSQEGPGTRQSYKRALHF	TGCGCCAGCAGCCAAGAGGGCCCGGGCACAAGACAATCCTATAAGAGGGCCCTCCACTTT
-	TRBV11-2	-	TRBJ2-2	CASSLGGTGELFF	TGTGCCAGCAGTCTAGGAGGAACCGGGGAGCTGTTTTTT
-	TRBV19	-	TRBJ2-7	CASSTTRGTEIYEQYF	TGTGCCAGTAGTACGACCCGGGGGACAGAGATTTACGAGCAGTACTTC
-	TRBV9	TRBD1	TRBJ2-5	CASSVAQGDQETQYF	TGTGCCAGCAGCGTAGCCCAGGGGGATCAAGAGACCCAGTACTTC
-	TRBV6-5	-	TRBJ1-4	CASSYSGGINEKLFF	TGTGCCAGCAGTTACTCGGGGGGGATTAATGAAAAACTGTTTTTT
-	TRBV19	TRBD2	TRBJ2-3	CASRASGGRSTDTQYF	TGTGCCAGTAGGGCTAGCGGGGGCCGTAGCACAGATACGCAGTATTTT
-	TRBV29-1	TRBD2	TRBJ2-7	CSVAGAGDGTSGRYEQYF	TGCAGCGTTGCCGGCGCCGGGGATGGGACTAGCGGCCGCTACGAGCAGTACTTC
-	TRBV21-1	-	TRBJ1-2	CASSKWRISSYGYTF	TGTGCCAGCAGCAAATGGAGGATTTCTTCCTATGGCTACACCTTC
few	TRBV5-4	-	TRBJ1-2	CASSFDRLYYGYTF	TGTGCCAGCAGCTTTGACAGGCTATACTATGGCTACACCTTC
-	TRBV19	-	TRBJ2-7	CASSSRTITGEQYF	TGTGCCAGTAGTTCCCGGACTATTACGGGCGAGCAGTACTTC
-	TRBV5-1	-	TRBJ1-4	CASSTMGLSNEKLFF	TGCGCCAGCAGCACCATGGGACTATCTAATGAAAAACTGTTTTTT
few	TRBV5-5	-	TRBJ2-3	CASSLSPGDTQYF	TGTGCCAGCAGCTTGTCGCCAGGAGATACGCAGTATTTT
-	TRBV5-1	TRBD2	TRBJ2-2	CASSLAGGRYMTGELFF	TGCGCCAGCAGCTTGGCAGGCGGGAGGTACATGACCGGGGAGCTGTTTTTT
-	TRBV29-1	TRBD1	TRBJ2-7	CSVEDTRQGYEQYF	TGCAGCGTTGAAGATACGAGACAGGGCTACGAGCAGTACTTC
-	TRBV11-3	-	TRBJ2-7	CASSPGLQAYEQYF	TGTGCCAGCAGCCCGGGACTCCAAGCCTACGAGCAGTACTTC